This T cell receptor (beta chain) was documented in a study of OX40 agonist ivuxolimab in advanced cancers. Looking at the study overall: Patients receiving dose escalation had hepatocellular carcinoma, melanoma, renal cell or head and neck cancer. Partial responses were recorded for three patients, including one with hepatocellular carcinoma and two with cutaneous melanoma. At 65% to 85% male, the cohort had a mean age of approximately 60 years, ranging from about 23 to 80.

Method: immunoSEQ multiplex PCR; TCRdb's copy keeps in-frame clones and lacks some. Here the sample spans approximately 76,000 clones, 85% to 90% being singletons. The study sampled blood at baseline, cycle 4 day 1, and cycle 7 day 1. This clone was seen only a few times. Germline V gives CDR1 MRHNA, CDR2 SNTAGT. The V and J ends lost 5 bases and 1 base respectively, with 10 bases between them. The CDR3 covers 14 residues. The receptor was derived from an adult with an advanced solid tumor such as melanoma, head and neck, liver or kidney cancer. V gene TRBV6-4 combines with J gene TRBJ2-3; D is possibly TRBD2 (5 bases). The sequencing used CD4+ or CD8+ T cells sorted from blood, collected in a trial of the OX40 agonist ivuxolimab. CDR3 protein: CASSRELGTDTQYF. The CDR3 coding sequence is TGTGCCAGCAGTCGGGAATTGGGCACAGATACGCAGTATTTT.